The clone carrying this TCR beta chain was counted a few times. This CDR3 is built from 14 residues. Germline CDR1 KGHDR, CDR2 SFDVKD. The V gene lost 2 bases and the J gene lost 4 bases, with 10 bases spanning the gap. The sample comes from a study of T cells of healthy individuals. TCRdb used MiXCR to reprocess the 5' RACE reads, holding one entry per CDR3 protein. Among about 100,000 distinct CDR3 sequences listed, approximately 15% were seen once. This TCR was sampled from a human donor in good health. V usage is TRBV24-1 and J usage is TRBJ2-5; maybe TRBD1 (6 bases). The CDR3 protein is CATSDSRGAETQYF. The CDR3 region has the DNA TGTGCCACCAGTGATTCCAGGGGTGCAGAGACCCAGTACTTC.